This TCR beta chain was captured in a study of blood T cell repertoires in COVID-19. The CDR3 has 15 amino acids. J was trimmed by 6 bases and V by 5 bases; bases with no gene match: 11. Germline loops: CDR1 LNHDA, CDR2 SQIVND (reference sequence). Profiling relied on immunoSEQ multiplex PCR, and the TCRdb table lists in-frame clones only, not all of them. The sample lists more than 95,000 clones; approximately 85% were seen once. This chain links TRBV19 with TRBJ2-3; TRBD2 aligns across 7 bases. This clonotype was sampled from a man aged 30 to 45 with COVID-19, enrolled during active disease. Input material: peripheral blood. CDR3 region: CASSSVSGEGDTQYF. CDR3 in DNA: TGTGCCAGTAGTTCCGTTTCCGGGGAGGGGGATACGCAGTATTTT.